Below, 28 T cell receptor beta chains from the same sample are listed, as sequenced in a study of T cell responses to AZD1222 COVID-19 vaccine. The data were produced by immunoSEQ multiplex PCR, yet TCRdb's version contains in-frame clones alone and is incomplete. Here the sample spans fewer than 150,000 clones, about 85% being singletons. The sample consisted of peripheral blood, taken on day 0 of AZD1222 vaccination. All receptors derive from an adult in good health.

V is TRBV28 and J is TRBJ2-2; D is possibly TRBD2 (5 bases). Trimming left V 10 bases short and J 2 bases short, with 17 bases between. Germline V gives CDR1 MDHEN, CDR2 SYDVKM. This CDR3 comprises 15 residues. This chain's CDR3 is CATDRVEGNTGELFF. For the CDR3, the DNA is TGTGCCACCGACCGGGTAGAGGGTAACACCGGGGAGCTGTTTTTT.

The rearrangement uses TRBV15 and TRBJ2-5; weak D call: TRBD2 (5 bases). Deletions cut 1 base from V and 5 bases from J, with 11 bases between. CDR3 length equals 14 residues. Germline lookup yields CDR1 LNHNV and CDR2 YYDKDF (reference sequence). In nucleotides, the CDR3 is TGTGCCACCAGCAGAGGGTCTAGCAGGGAGACCCAGTACTTC. Translation gives CATSRGSSRETQYF. The full variable domain, rest sourced from reference TRBV15 and TRBJ2-5, is DAMVIQNPRYQVTQFGKPVTLSCSQTLNHNVMYWYQQKSSQAPKLLFHYYDKDFNNEADTPDNFQSRRPNTSFCFLDIRSPGLGDTAMYLCATSRGSSRETQYFGPGTRLLVL.

The chain combines TRBV28 with TRBJ2-1; the match to TRBD1 covers 9 bases. Trimming at V came to 6 bases and at J to 7 bases, leaving 13 bases not matched to a gene. The germline V gene encodes CDR1 MDHEN and CDR2 SYDVKM. This CDR3 has 16 amino acids. CDR3 loop: CASSLDDRGVLNEQFF. In nucleotides, the CDR3 is TGTGCCAGCAGCCTCGACGACAGGGGGGTTTTGAATGAGCAGTTCTTC.

The genes are TRBV19 and TRBJ2-7, with TRBD1 matching over 7 bases. CDR1 is LNHDA, CDR2 SQIVND, per germline (reference sequence). V was clipped by 5 bases and J by 6 bases; unmatched bases: 7. The CDR3 loop spans 13 amino acids. The CDR3 protein is CASSLSGGREQYF. CDR3 bases: TGTGCCAGTAGTTTGTCAGGGGGACGCGAGCAGTACTTC.

The CDR3 nucleotides read TGTGCCAGCCTCCCTGCGGGGGTTCACACTGAAGCTTTCTTT. This encodes CASLPAGVHTEAFF. The V and J genes are TRBV28 and TRBJ1-1; tentative D call: TRBD1 (5 bases). Looked up from germline, CDR1 is MDHEN and CDR2 is SYDVKM. This CDR3 has 14 residues. Trimming shortened V by 8 bases and J by 3 bases, and 16 bases separated the two germline ends.

This clone appeared once. The chain carries TRBV2 and TRBJ1-6; possibly TRBD1 for D (5 bases). The V end was cut by 2 bases, the J end by 3 bases, with 11 bases between. CDR1 SNHLY and CDR2 FYNNEI come from the germline V gene. The CDR3 is made up of 16 amino acids. CDR3 region: CASSEPRGNYNSPLHF. The CDR3 bases are TGTGCCAGCAGTGAACCCCGGGGGAACTATAATTCACCCCTCCACTTT.

The chain joins TRBV27 to TRBJ1-5; 7 bases fit TRBD1. J gave up 0 bases and V 4 bases, and 9 bases lay outside the gene matches. Germline V gene data show CDR1 as MNHEY and CDR2 as SMNVEV (reference sequence). This CDR3 contains 17 residues. CDR3 coding DNA: TGTGCCAGCAGTTCCGTAGGTCCAGGGGGTAGCAATCAGCCCCAGCATTTT. This encodes CASSSVGPGGSNQPQHF.

The rearrangement uses TRBV10-3 and TRBJ2-7; D is unclear. The CDR3 consists of 15 residues. Per the germline V gene, CDR1 is ENHRY and CDR2 is SYGVKD. V was pared by 5 bases and J by 5 bases, with 19 bases between. CDR3 coding DNA: TGTGCCATCAGTCAACCCCAGGCCGCCTTCGACGAGCAGTACTTC. This sequence encodes CAISQPQAAFDEQYF.

The chain employs TRBV6-5 and TRBJ2-3; possibly TRBD2 for D (5 bases). This CDR3 spans 12 amino acids. Trimming removed 7 bases from V and 5 bases from J, with 10 bases in between. Germline values: CDR1 MNHEY, CDR2 SVGAGI. The DNA for the CDR3 is TGTGCCAGCACCCTAGGAGGAGATACGCAGTATTTT. This sequence encodes CASTLGGDTQYF.

The chain couples TRBV2 to TRBJ2-1, with 10 bases lining up with TRBD2. The length of the CDR3 is 15 residues. The junction had 2 bases not matched to a gene; V was cut back by 0 bases and J by 6 bases. Germline CDR1 SNHLY, CDR2 FYNNEI. As DNA, the CDR3 is TGTGCCAGCAGTGAAGCGCTAGCGGGGGTCAATGAGCAGTTCTTC. This codes for CASSEALAGVNEQFF.

V gene TRBV19 combines with J gene TRBJ2-1; D possibly corresponds to TRBD1 (5 bases). Between the trimmed V and J ends, which lost 3 bases and 7 bases, there was a span of 13 bases. Germline values: CDR1 LNHDA, CDR2 SQIVND (reference sequence). This CDR3 has 14 amino acids. Here the CDR3 reads CASSMGLQGNEQFF. DNA of the CDR3: TGTGCCAGTAGTATGGGGCTCCAGGGAAATGAGCAGTTCTTC.

The chain joins TRBV28 to TRBJ2-7; TRBD1 aligns across 10 bases. Germline V CDR1 and CDR2: MDHEN, SYDVKM. The CDR3 sequence is 15 residues long. V shed 6 bases, J shed 2 bases, and the junction held 7 bases outside the gene matches. The CDR3 DNA sequence: TGTGCCAGCAGAGGACAGGGGGTTGGGACCTACGAGCAGTACTTC. This translates into CASRGQGVGTYEQYF.

The chain couples TRBV7-2 to TRBJ1-3, with 7 bases lining up with TRBD1. Germline assignment: CDR1 SGHTA and CDR2 FQGNSA. The CDR3 is made up of 15 amino acids. Unmatched junction bases numbered 7, after V lost 6 bases and J lost 2 bases. In DNA, the CDR3 is TGTGCCAGCAGTCCAGACAGGGCTGCTGGAAACACCATATATTTT. Protein product: CASSPDRAAGNTIYF.

The genes are TRBV7-8 and TRBJ2-7, with no clear D. The CDR3 consists of 16 residues. The germline V and J ends were trimmed by 3 bases and 3 bases, with 18 bases remaining between them. Germline lookup yields CDR1 SGHVS and CDR2 FQNEAQ. CDR3 nucleotide sequence: TGTGCCAGCAGCTTCGCCCGTCTATCCGGTTTCTACGAGCAGTACTTC. Encoded protein: CASSFARLSGFYEQYF.

This clone was detected only a few times. The V call is TRBV11-2, the J call TRBJ1-1, with D perhaps matching TRBD1 (5 bases). The germline gives CDR1 SGHAT, CDR2 FQNNGV. Trimming took off 5 bases at V and 8 bases at J, with 15 bases between the two ends. The CDR3 contains 13 residues. The CDR3, as DNA: TGTGCCAGCAGCATCCAGGGACCAGGGGAAGCTTTCTTT. It yields the protein CASSIQGPGEAFF.

A word on this clone: Other nucleotide sequences from this sample produce the same CDR3. This rearrangement joins TRBV18 to TRBJ1-5; D is ambiguous. CDR3 length: 13 amino acids. Germline V gene data show CDR1 as KGHSH and CDR2 as LQKENI. The V gene lost 2 bases and the J gene lost 2 bases, with 4 bases spanning the gap. As DNA, the CDR3 is TGTGCCAGCTCACCATCGGGCAATCAGCCCCAGCATTTT. Its translation: CASSPSGNQPQHF.

The chain couples TRBV11-2 to TRBJ2-1, with D perhaps matching TRBD2 (6 bases). This CDR3 region has 15 residues. V lost 5 bases and J lost 0, with 11 bases in between. Germline V lookup: CDR1 SGHAT, CDR2 FQNNGV. The DNA of the CDR3 is TGTGCCAGCAGCCCCGATAGCGGCTCCTACAATGAGCAGTTCTTC. It encodes CASSPDSGSYNEQFF.

A remark on this clone: This specimen includes other DNA sequences encoding the same CDR3. J is TRBJ1-1 and V is TRBV18; D unclear. V was cut by 3 bases and J by 1 base, with 6 bases left in between. There are 13 residues in the CDR3. Germline loops: CDR1 KGHSH, CDR2 LQKENI. CDR3 sequence (DNA): TGTGCCAGCTCACCCGGACCGAACACTGAAGCTTTCTTT. Residues: CASSPGPNTEAFF.

The chain carries TRBV11-2 and TRBJ1-6; weak D call: TRBD1 (6 bases). V lost 5 bases, J lost 0 bases, and 17 bases lay in between. The CDR3 runs 18 residues. From germline, CDR1 is SGHAT and CDR2 FQNNGV. CDR3 bases: TGTGCCAGCAGCCCCCGGCCGGGGGGCAGCTCCTATAATTCACCCCTCCACTTT. Protein: CASSPRPGGSSYNSPLHF.

The chain carries TRBV7-2 and TRBJ2-1; 9 bases align to TRBD1. There are 15 residues in the CDR3. J lost 3 bases, V lost 6 bases, and 6 bases had no gene match. Germline CDR1 is SGHTA and CDR2 is FQGNSA. CDR3 in amino acids: CASRRGQGFYNEQFF. The DNA for the CDR3 is TGTGCCAGCAGAAGGGGACAGGGCTTCTACAATGAGCAGTTCTTC.

The rearrangement links TRBV9 to TRBJ1-5; 7 nucleotides line up with TRBD1. Germline CDR1 is SGDLS and CDR2 is YYNGEE. The V gene end was trimmed by 4 bases and the J gene end by 3 bases; junction bases not matched to a gene: 7. This CDR3 region has 15 residues. The CDR3 sequence is CASSPFGTDNQPQHF. CDR3 DNA: TGTGCCAGCAGCCCGTTTGGGACAGACAATCAGCCCCAGCATTTT.

The chain joins TRBV4-1 to TRBJ2-2, with TRBD1 matching over 7 bases. The CDR3 has 16 amino acids. V dropped 3 bases and J dropped 2; count of bases not matched to a gene: 6. CDR1 is MGHRA and CDR2 is YSYEKL in the germline V gene. The CDR3 DNA is TGCGCCAGCAGCCAGGCGTACAGGGGCAACACCGGGGAGCTGTTTTTT. Amino acid sequence: CASSQAYRGNTGELFF.

The chain carries TRBV4-3 and TRBJ2-1, with a possible D match to TRBD1 (6 bases). The CDR3 length is 15 residues. The V and J ends lost 0 bases and 6 bases respectively, with 12 bases between them. Germline loops: CDR1 LGHNA, CDR2 YSLEER. CDR3 residues: CASSQEAGVTNEQFF. The CDR3, as DNA: TGCGCCAGCAGCCAAGAGGCAGGGGTTACCAATGAGCAGTTCTTC.

The rearrangement links TRBV21-1 to TRBJ1-5. TRBV21-1 represents a pseudogene. The length of the CDR3 is 18 residues. The CDR3 region is CASSKVFEGIEGNQPQHF. The CDR3 region has the DNA TGTGCCAGCAGCAAAGTATTTGAGGGGATTGAGGGCAATCAGCCCCAGCATTTT.

The gene calls are TRBV19 and TRBJ1-2; D remains ambiguous. The ends were cut back, 5 bases at V and 4 bases at J, with 17 bases in the middle. Germline values: CDR1 LNHDA, CDR2 SQIVND (reference sequence). CDR3 length equals 15 residues. CDR3 loop: CASSVMAEKSYGYTF. The DNA of the CDR3 is TGTGCCAGTAGTGTGATGGCGGAGAAAAGCTATGGCTACACCTTC.

V and J are TRBV12-5 and TRBJ2-1; the D is unclear. V was trimmed by 1 base and J by 10 bases, leaving 5 bases between them. Germline CDR1 and CDR2: LGHNT and FRNRAP. The length of the CDR3 is 11 residues. The CDR3 sequence: CASGLAQEQFF. In DNA form, the CDR3 reads TGTGCTAGTGGTTTGGCCCAGGAGCAGTTCTTC.

The CDR3 bases are TGTGCCAGCAGTTCCTTCCTAGTGGGGTACAATGAGCAGTTCTTC. It translates to CASSSFLVGYNEQFF. The V and J genes are TRBV28 and TRBJ2-1, with D uncertain. Trimming took 4 bases from V and 4 from J, leaving 14 bases between them. The CDR3 loop spans 15 amino acids. CDR1 and CDR2 from the germline V gene are MDHEN and SYDVKM.

The chain couples TRBV9 to TRBJ2-7; D may be TRBD1 or TRBD2 (5 bases each). The germline CDR1 and CDR2 sequences are SGDLS and YYNGEE. The length of the CDR3 is 16 residues. V shed 4 bases and J shed 2 bases, with 19 bases lying between them. The CDR3 region is CASSLRTGTSTYEQYF. DNA for the CDR3: TGTGCCAGCAGCCTAAGAACCGGGACGAGTACCTACGAGCAGTACTTC.